Given below is one T cell receptor (beta chain) in context. While infection was still active, Seattle patients were enrolled and then followed longitudinally. These data come from a study of blood T cell repertoires in COVID-19. Study-wide context: From the United States, Italy and Spain came samples of acute and convalescent COVID-19.

V was clipped by 3 bases and J by 4 bases, with 9 bases between them. CDR3 length: 13 amino acids. Germline-derived CDR1 and CDR2 are LGHNT and FRNRAP. Libraries were prepared by immunoSEQ multiplex PCR; TCRdb keeps only in-frame clonotypes and omits some of them. The table includes roughly 340,000 clones, approximately 91% detected once. Source material: peripheral blood. This clonotype was obtained from a woman in her 70s with COVID-19, enrolled during active disease. This chain uses TRBV12-5 with TRBJ1-1, with D uncertain. The DNA of the CDR3 is TGTGCTAGTGGTTTACCGGAGAGCACTGAAGCTTTCTTT. This encodes CASGLPESTEAFF.